The clone carrying this TCR beta chain was seen more than once but under ten times. This entry belongs to a study of early T cells in non-severe SARS-CoV-2 infection. About the research overall: Sequencing of unsorted whole blood was done on bulk RNA, leaving chains unpaired.

Unique molecular identifiers tagged individual cDNA molecules. TCRdb ran MiXCR on the 5' RACE reads and lists one entry per CDR3 protein. The table has 56,000 or so distinct CDR3 sequences, 8.2% seen once. This sequence was found in an adult who was a healthcare worker with PCR-confirmed SARS-CoV-2 infection or an uninfected control (not recorded which). Material for sequencing was whole blood.

CDR3 bases: TGTGCCAGCAGCCATGCAGGAGTTAATGAAAAACTGTTTTTT. Encoded protein: CASSHAGVNEKLFF. V is TRBV3-1 and J is TRBJ1-4; D remains unclear. The CDR3 spans 14 residues. Germline CDR1 reads LGHDT; CDR2 reads YNNKEL (reference sequence). Between the trimmed V and J ends, which lost 3 bases and 4 bases, there was a span of 9 bases. Drawing the rest from reference TRBV3-1 and TRBJ1-4, the complete variable domain is DTAVSQTPKYLVTQMGNDKSIKCEQNLGHDTMYWYKQDSKKFLKIMFSYNNKELIINETVPNRFSPKSPDKAHLNLHINSLELGDSAVYFCASSHAGVNEKLFFGSGTQLSVL.